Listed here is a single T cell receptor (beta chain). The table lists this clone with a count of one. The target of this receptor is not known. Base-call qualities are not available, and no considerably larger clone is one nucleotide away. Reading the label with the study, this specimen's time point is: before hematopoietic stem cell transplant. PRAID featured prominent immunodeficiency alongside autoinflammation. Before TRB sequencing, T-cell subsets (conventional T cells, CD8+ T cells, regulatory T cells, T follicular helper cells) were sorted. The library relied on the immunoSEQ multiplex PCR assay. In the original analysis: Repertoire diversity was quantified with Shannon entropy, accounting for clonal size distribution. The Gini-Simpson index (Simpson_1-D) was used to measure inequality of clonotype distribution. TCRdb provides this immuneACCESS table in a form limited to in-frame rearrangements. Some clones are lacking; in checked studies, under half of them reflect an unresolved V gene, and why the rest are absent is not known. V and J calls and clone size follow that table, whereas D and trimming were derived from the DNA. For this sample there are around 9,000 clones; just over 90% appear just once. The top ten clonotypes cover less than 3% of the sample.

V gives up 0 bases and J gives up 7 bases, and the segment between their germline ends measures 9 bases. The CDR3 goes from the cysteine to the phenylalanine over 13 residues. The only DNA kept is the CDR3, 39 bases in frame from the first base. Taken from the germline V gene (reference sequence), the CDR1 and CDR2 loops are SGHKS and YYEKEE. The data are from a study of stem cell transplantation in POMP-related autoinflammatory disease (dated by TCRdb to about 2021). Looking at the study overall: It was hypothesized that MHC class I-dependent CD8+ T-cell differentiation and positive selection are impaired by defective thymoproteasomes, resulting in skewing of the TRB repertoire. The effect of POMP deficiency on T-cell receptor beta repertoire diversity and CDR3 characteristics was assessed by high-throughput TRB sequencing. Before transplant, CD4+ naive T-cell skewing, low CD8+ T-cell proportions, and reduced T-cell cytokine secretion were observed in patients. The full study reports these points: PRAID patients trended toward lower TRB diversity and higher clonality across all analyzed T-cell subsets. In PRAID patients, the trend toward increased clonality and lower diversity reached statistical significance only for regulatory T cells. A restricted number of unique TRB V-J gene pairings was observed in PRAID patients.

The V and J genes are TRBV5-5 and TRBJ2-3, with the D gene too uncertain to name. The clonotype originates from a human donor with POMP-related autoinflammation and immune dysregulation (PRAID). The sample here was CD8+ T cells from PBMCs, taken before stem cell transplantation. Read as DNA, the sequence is TGTGCCAGCAGCTTGGGAGATCTAAATACGCAGTATTTT. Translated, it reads CASSLGDLNTQYF.